The present T cell receptor (beta chain) was sequenced within a study of OX40 agonist ivuxolimab in advanced cancers. On the study more broadly: Each dose-escalation patient presented with hepatocellular carcinoma, melanoma, renal cell or head and neck cancer. Partial responses occurred in three patients (one hepatocellular carcinoma, two cutaneous melanoma).

TCRdb's copy holds only in-frame clones and misses some; the assay was immunoSEQ multiplex PCR. The table includes about 61,000 clones, about 86% detected once. This clone has a single count. Material: CD4+ or CD8+ T cells sorted from blood, obtained in a trial of the OX40 agonist ivuxolimab. The sequence came from an adult with an advanced solid tumor such as melanoma, head and neck, liver or kidney cancer.

In nucleotides, the CDR3 is TGTGCCAGCGCGGGACAGGGGACGAGGGGCTACACCTTC. Its protein product is CASAGQGTRGYTF. The V gene is TRBV14, the J gene TRBJ1-2; 10 bases are a match to TRBD1. The CDR3 consists of 13 residues. CDR1 is SGHDN and CDR2 is FVKESK in the germline V gene. After removal of 8 bases from V and 8 bases from J, the junction contained 8 bases not matched to a gene.